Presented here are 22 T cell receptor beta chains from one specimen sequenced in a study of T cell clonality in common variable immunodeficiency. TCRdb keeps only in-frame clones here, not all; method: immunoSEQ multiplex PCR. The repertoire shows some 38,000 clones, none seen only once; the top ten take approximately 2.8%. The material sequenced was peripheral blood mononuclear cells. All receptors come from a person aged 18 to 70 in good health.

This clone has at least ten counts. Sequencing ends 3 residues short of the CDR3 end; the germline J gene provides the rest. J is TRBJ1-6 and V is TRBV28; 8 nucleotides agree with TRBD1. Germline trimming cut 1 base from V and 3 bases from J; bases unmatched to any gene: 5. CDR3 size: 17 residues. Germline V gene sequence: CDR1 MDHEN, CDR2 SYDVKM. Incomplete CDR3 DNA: TGTGCCAGCAGTTTATCGCAGGGGGCTGACTATAATTCACCC. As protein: CASSLSQGADYNSP. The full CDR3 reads CASSLSQGADYNSPLHF. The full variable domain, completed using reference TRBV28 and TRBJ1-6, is DVKVTQSSRYLVKRTGEKVFLECVQDMDHENMFWYRQDPGLGLRLIYFSYDVKMKEKGDIPEGYSVSREKKERFSLILESASTNQTSMYLCASSLSQGADYNSPLHFGNGTRLTVT.

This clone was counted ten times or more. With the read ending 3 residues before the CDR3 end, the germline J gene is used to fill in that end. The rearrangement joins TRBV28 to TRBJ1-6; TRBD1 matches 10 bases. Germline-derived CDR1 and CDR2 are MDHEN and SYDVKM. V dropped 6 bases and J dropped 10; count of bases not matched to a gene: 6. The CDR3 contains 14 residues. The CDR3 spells CASRRGQGGSPLHF. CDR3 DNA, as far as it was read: TGTGCCAGCAGGAGAGGACAGGGGGGGTCACCC.

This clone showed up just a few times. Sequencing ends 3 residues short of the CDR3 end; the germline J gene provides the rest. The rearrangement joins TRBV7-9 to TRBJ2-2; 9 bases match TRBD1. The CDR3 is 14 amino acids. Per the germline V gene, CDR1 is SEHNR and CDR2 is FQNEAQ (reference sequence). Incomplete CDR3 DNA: TGTGCCAGCAGCCTGACAGGGGGAATTGAAAAG. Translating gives CASSLTGGIEK. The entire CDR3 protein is CASSLTGGIEKLFF.

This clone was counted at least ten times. The CDR3 protein is CASSLTQGRGYTF. The CDR3 DNA, read in part, is TGTGCCAGCAGCTTAACACAGGGTCGCGGC. V usage is TRBV7-3 and J usage is TRBJ1-2; D is perhaps TRBD1 (6 bases). The CDR3 is cut off 3 residues early in the read; its end comes from the germline J gene. The CDR3 totals 13 residues. The germline V gene encodes CDR1 SGHTA and CDR2 FQGTGA.

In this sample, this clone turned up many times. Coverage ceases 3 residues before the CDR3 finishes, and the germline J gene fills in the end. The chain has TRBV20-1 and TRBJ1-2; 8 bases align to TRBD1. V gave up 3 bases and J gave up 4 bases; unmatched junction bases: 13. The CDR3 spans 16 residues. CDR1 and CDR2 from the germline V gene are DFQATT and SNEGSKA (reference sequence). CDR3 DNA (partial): TGCAGTGCTAGGGAGACGTCAGGGGGCGGTGGCTATGGC. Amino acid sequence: CSARETSGGGGYG. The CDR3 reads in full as CSARETSGGGGYGYTF.

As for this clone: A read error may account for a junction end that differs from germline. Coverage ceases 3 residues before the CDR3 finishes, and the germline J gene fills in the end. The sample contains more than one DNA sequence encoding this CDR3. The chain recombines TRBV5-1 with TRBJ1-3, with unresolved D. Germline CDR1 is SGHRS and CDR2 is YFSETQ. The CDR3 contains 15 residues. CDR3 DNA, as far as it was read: TGCGCCAGCTCAGCCGGTGCAGGTTTCGAAAACACT. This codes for CASSAGAGFENT. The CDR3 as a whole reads CASSAGAGFENTIYF.

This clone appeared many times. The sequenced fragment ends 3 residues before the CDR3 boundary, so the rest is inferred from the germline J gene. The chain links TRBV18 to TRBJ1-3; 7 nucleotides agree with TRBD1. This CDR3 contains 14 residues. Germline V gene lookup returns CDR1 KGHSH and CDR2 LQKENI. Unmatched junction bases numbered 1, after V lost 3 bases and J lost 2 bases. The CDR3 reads CASSPGTAGNTIYF. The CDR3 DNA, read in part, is TGTGCCAGCTCACCGGGGACAGCTGGAAACACC.

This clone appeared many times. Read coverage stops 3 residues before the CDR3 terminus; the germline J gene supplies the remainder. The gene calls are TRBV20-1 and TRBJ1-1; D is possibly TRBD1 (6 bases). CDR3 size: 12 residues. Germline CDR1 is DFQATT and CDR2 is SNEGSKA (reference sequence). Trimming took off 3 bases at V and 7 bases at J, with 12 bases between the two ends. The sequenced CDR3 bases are TGCAGTGCTAGCAGGGGAGATGGTGAA. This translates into CSASRGDGE. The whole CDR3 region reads CSASRGDGEAFF.

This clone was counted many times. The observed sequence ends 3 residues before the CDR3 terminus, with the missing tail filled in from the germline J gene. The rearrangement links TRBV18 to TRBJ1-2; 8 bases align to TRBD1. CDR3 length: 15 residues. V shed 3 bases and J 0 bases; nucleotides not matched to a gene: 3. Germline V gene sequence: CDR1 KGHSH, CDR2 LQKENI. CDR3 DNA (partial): TGTGCCAGCTCACCCTTGGGACAGGCTAACTATGGC. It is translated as CASSPLGQANYG. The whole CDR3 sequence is CASSPLGQANYGYTF.

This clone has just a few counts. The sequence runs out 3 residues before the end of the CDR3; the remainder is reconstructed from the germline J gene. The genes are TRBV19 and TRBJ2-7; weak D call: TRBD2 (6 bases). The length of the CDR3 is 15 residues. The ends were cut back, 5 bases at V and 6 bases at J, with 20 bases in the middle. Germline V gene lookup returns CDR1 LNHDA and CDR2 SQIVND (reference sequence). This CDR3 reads CASSGIGGPLAEQYF. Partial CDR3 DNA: TGTGCCAGTAGTGGAATCGGAGGGCCCTTGGCCGAG. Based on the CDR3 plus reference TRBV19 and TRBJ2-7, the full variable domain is DGGITQSPKYLFRKEGQNVTLSCEQNLNHDAMYWYRQDPGQGLRLIYYSQIVNDFQKGDIAEGYSVSREKKESFPLTVTSAQKNPTAFYLCASSGIGGPLAEQYFGPGTRLTVT.

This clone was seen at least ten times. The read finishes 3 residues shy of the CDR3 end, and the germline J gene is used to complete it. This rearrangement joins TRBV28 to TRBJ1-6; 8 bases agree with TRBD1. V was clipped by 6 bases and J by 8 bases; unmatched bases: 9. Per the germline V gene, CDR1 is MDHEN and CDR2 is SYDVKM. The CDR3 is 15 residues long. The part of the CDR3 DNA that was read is TGTGCCAGCAGGAAGATGGACAGGGTTTATTCACCC. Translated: CASRKMDRVYSP. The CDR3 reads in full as CASRKMDRVYSPLHF.

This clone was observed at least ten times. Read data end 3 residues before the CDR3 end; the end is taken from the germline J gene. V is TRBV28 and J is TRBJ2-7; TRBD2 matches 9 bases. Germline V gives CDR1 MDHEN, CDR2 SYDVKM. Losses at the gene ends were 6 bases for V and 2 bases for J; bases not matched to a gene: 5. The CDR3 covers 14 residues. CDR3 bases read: TGTGCCAGCAGATCTAGCGGGGCGACCTACGAG. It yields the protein CASRSSGATYE. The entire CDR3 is CASRSSGATYEQYF.

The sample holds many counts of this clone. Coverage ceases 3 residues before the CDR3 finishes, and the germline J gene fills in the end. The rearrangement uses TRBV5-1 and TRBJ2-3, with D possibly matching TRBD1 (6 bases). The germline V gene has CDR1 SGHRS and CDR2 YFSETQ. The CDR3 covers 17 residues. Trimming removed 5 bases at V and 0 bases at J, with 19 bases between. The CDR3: CASSHNTGSSSTDTQYF. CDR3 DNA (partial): TGCGCCAGCAGTCATAATACAGGGAGCAGCAGCACAGATACG.

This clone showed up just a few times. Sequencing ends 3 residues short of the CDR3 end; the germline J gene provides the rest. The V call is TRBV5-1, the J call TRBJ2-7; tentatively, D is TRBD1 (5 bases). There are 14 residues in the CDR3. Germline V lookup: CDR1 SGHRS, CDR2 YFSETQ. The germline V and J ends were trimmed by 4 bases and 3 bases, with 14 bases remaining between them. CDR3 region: CASSPDGRGYEQYF. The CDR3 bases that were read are TGCGCCAGCAGCCCCGATGGAAGGGGCTACGAG.

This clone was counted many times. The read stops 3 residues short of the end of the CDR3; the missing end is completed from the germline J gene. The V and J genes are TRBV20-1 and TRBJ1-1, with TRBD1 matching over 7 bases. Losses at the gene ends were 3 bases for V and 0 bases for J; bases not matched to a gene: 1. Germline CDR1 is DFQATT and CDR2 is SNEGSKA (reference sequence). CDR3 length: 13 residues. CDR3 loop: CSARGQMNTEAFF. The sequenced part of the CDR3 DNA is TGCAGTGCTAGGGGACAGATGAACACTGAA.

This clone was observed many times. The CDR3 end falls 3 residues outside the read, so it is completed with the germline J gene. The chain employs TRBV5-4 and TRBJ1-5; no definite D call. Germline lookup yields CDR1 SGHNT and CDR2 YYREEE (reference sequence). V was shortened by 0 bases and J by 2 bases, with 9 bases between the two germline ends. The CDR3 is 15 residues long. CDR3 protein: CASSLGGAGNQPQHF. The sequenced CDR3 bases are TGTGCCAGCAGCTTGGGAGGTGCGGGCAATCAGCCC.

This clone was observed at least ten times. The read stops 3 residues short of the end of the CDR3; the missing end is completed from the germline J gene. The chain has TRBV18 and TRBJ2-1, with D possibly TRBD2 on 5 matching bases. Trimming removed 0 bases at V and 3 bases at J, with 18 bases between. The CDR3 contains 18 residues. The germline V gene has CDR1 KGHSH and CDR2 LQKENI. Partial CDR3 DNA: TGTGCCAGCTCACCACCGTGGGCAGAGGGCGTTGGCTACAATGAG. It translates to CASSPPWAEGVGYNE. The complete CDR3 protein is CASSPPWAEGVGYNEQFF.

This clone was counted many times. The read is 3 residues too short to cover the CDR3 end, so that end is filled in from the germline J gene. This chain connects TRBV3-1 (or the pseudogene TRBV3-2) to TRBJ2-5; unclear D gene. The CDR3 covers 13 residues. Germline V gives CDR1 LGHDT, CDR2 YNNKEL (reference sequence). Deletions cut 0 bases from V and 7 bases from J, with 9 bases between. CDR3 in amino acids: CASSQDPVGTQYF. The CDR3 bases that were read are TGTGCCAGCAGCCAAGACCCTGTCGGGACC.

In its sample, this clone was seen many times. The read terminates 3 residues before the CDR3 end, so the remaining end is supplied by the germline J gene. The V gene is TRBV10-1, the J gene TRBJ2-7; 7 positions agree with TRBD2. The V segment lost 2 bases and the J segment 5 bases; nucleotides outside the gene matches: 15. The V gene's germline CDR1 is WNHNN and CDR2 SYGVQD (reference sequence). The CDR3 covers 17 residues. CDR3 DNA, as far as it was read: TGCGCCAGCAGTGAGCCGCCCTCGCGGGGAGGGAACCACGAG. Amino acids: CASSEPPSRGGNHE. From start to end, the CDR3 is CASSEPPSRGGNHEQYF.

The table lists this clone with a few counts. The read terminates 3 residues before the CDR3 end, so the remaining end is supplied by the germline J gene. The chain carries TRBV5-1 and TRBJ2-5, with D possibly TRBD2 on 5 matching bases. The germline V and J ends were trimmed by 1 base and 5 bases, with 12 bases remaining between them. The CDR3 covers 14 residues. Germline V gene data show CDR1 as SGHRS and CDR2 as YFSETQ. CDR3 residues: CASSLPAGGETQYF. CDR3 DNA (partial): TGCGCCAGCAGCTTGCCGGCGGGCGGGGAGACC.

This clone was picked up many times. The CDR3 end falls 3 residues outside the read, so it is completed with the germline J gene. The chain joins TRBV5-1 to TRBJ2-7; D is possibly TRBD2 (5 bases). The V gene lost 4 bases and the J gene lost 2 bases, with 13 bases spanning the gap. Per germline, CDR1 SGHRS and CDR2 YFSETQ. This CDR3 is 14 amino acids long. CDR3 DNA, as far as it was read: TGCGCCAGCAGCGTCCGGGGAAGGACCTACGAG. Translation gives CASSVRGRTYE. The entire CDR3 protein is CASSVRGRTYEQYF.

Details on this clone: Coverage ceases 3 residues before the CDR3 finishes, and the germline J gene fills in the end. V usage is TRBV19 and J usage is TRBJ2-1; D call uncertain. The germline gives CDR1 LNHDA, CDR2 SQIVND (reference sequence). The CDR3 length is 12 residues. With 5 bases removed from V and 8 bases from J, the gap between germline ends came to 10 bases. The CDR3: CASSVSSYEQFF. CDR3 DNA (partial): TGTGCCAGTAGTGTCAGTAGCTATGAG.